This T cell receptor beta chain stems from a study of OX40 agonist ivuxolimab in advanced cancers. Describing the broader study: Ivuxolimab was a fully human IgG2 agonistic monoclonal antibody targeting the costimulatory receptor OX40 (CD134). In the dose-escalation cohort, 65% to 90% of patients were male, and the mean age was approximately 60 years, with a range of about 20 to 79. The monotherapy dose-escalation portion (N of about 47 patients) of the phase I ivuxolimab trial is reported in the paper. Partial responses occurred in three dose-escalation patients, of whom one had hepatocellular carcinoma and two had cutaneous melanoma. Peripheral TCRbeta sequencing aimed to test whether ivuxolimab altered TCR sequence diversity and caused clonal T-cell expansion. Prior anti-PD-1, anti-PD-L1 or anti-CTLA-4 therapy was permitted, and less than 45% of dose-escalation patients had received checkpoint inhibitors. Of the roughly 54 dose-escalation patients, hepatocellular carcinoma was present in about 20, melanoma in around 15, renal cell carcinoma in 9 and head and neck cancer in 9. Intravenous ivuxolimab was administered to patients every 2 weeks at six dose levels: 0.01, 0.1, 0.3, 1.5, 3 and 10 mg/kg.

Comments on this clone: The antigen this receptor binds is unknown. No base quality information exists; no much larger clone differs at one position.

The CDR3 goes from the cysteine to the phenylalanine over 11 residues. Left in the record is the CDR3 DNA by itself, 33 bases read in frame from the first base. CDR1 and CDR2 (DFQATT, SNEGSKA) derive from the germline V gene (reference sequence). A distance of 7 bases separates the germline ends of V and J, which lose 3 bases and 5 bases respectively. To sequence the TCRbeta CDR3 region, genomic DNA was isolated from the sorted cells. TCRbeta CDR3 regions were sequenced using the immunoSEQ Assay. Imported from immuneACCESS, the table was reduced by TCRdb to in-frame sequences with V and J called. These copies leave out some clones; in studies compared against another copy, an unresolved V gene accounts for under half, and the cause of the remainder is not known. The sample table contains 65,000 to 70,000 clones; only one count was recorded for over 75% of them. Clones ranked in the top ten supply approximately 0.37% of the sample.

The trial excluded patients who had a history of autoimmune disease or who were on systemic immunosuppression. Peripheral blood for TCR sequencing was collected from all dose cohorts at baseline, on cycle 4 day 1, and on cycle 7 day 1. Samples came from an open-label, multicenter, first-in-human phase I dose-escalation trial of ivuxolimab. Adults with locally advanced or metastatic melanoma, renal cell, hepatocellular, or head and neck squamous cell carcinoma were enrolled in the trial. Before TCR sequencing, CD4+ T cells and CD8+ T cells were sorted from peripheral blood as separate populations. What the authors observed across the whole study: At doses of 0.1 to 3.0 mg/kg, clonal expansion of both CD4+ and CD8+ T cells in blood was seen between baseline and week 6. In the 0.1-3.0 mg/kg groups, partial responders were among the patients with the lowest normalized peripheral clonal expansion, particularly in CD8+ T cells. The antigen specificity of the peripheral T cells that underwent clonal expansion was not determined. Low levels of normalized T-cell clonal expansion were also shown by some nonresponding patients. After ivuxolimab, more expanded clones were found on average in CD8+ T cells than in CD4+ T cells.

The specimen comprised CD4+ or CD8+ T cells sorted from blood, sampled in a trial of the OX40 agonist ivuxolimab. The chain is encoded by TRBV20-1 joined to TRBJ1-1, with no reliable assignment of the D segment. This receptor was taken from an adult with an advanced solid tumor such as melanoma, head and neck, liver or kidney cancer. In nucleotides, the sequence is TGCAGTGCTAGTCAAAGGACTGAAGCTTTCTTT. Its product reads: CSASQRTEAFF.